The source of this T cell receptor beta chain is a study of blood T cell repertoires in COVID-19. Whole-study context: Donors in the United States, Italy and Spain gave samples during acute or convalescent COVID-19.

Repertoires were generated with immunoSEQ multiplex PCR, while TCRdb's copy carries only in-frame clones and drops some. The profile shows 20,000 to 25,000 clones, under 90% of them singletons. The receptor was isolated from a woman of 80 years or more with acute or convalescent COVID-19. The sequenced material came from peripheral blood.

The CDR3 DNA follows: TGTGCCAGCAGCCAGGGACTGGACAGGGCGAACAATGAGCAGTTCTTC. Amino acids: CASSQGLDRANNEQFF. The chain joins TRBV14 to TRBJ2-1; 8 bases fit TRBD1. The germline CDR1 and CDR2 sequences are SGHDN and FVKESK. With V trimmed by 3 bases and J by 5 bases, 9 bases remained unmatched. The CDR3 has 16 residues.